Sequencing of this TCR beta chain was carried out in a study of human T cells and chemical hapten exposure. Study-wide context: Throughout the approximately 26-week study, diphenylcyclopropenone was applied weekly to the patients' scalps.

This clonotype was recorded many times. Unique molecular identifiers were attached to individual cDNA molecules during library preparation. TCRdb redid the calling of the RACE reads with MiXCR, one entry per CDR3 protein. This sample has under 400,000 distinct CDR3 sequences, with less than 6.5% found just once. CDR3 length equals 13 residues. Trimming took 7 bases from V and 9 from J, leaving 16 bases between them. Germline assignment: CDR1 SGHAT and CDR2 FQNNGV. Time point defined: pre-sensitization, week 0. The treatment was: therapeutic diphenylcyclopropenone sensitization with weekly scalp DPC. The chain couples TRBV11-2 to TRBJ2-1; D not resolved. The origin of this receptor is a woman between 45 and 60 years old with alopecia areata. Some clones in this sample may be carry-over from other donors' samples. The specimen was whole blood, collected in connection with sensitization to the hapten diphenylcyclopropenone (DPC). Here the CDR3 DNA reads TGTGCCAGCACCTCGACCCGAGGTGGTGAGCAGTTCTTC. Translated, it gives CASTSTRGGEQFF.